This is a list of T cell receptor beta chains from one sample in a study of T cell changes during pregnancy in multiple sclerosis. The table came from immunoSEQ multiplex PCR; TCRdb's copy has only in-frame clones and leaves some out. The data show tens of thousands of clones, over 80% seen once. This specimen consisted of peripheral blood, obtained in the third trimester of pregnancy. The receptors were gathered from a female donor in good health, enrolled as a control in a pregnancy study. The CDR3 runs from the conserved cysteine through the conserved F or W. D genes are given only for firm matches. The size of a clone is reported for some rows only, either as once, few or many, or as a class for expanded clones.

V	size	J	D	CDR3	DNA
TRBV11-2	NA	TRBJ2-3	TRBD2	CACIAGGPTDTQYF	TGTGCCTGTATAGCGGGGGGGCCGACAGATACGCAGTATTTT
TRBV6-1	NA	TRBJ2-3	NA	CASSVGQPTDTQYF	TGTGCCAGCAGTGTGGGGCAGCCCACAGATACGCAGTATTTT
TRBV2	NA	TRBJ1-5	NA	CASSETGVGWGNQPQHF	TGTGCCAGCAGTGAAACGGGGGTGGGTTGGGGCAATCAGCCCCAGCATTTT
TRBV18	NA	TRBJ1-1	NA	CASSPDSLEAFF	TGTGCCAGCTCGCCAGACAGCCTTGAAGCTTTCTTT
TRBV5-6	NA	TRBJ2-2	TRBD2	CASSLGLAGNTGELFF	TGTGCCAGCAGCTTGGGACTAGCGGGTAACACCGGGGAGCTGTTTTTT
TRBV27	NA	TRBJ1-2	TRBD1	CASRLTGDGGYTF	TGTGCCAGCAGATTAACAGGGGATGGCGGCTACACCTTC
TRBV10-3	NA	TRBJ2-2	NA	CAISEGAGGRGGELFF	TGTGCCATCAGTGAGGGGGCAGGGGGGCGCGGCGGGGAGCTGTTTTTT
TRBV7-8	NA	TRBJ1-4	TRBD1	CASSLADRGGEKLFF	TGTGCCAGCAGCTTAGCAGACAGGGGCGGTGAAAAACTGTTTTTT
TRBV11-3	NA	TRBJ2-5	NA	CASSLEGGAETQYF	TGTGCCAGCAGCTTGGAAGGGGGGGCAGAGACCCAGTACTTC
TRBV7-2	NA	TRBJ2-7	TRBD2	CASSPLAGGYEQYF	TGTGCCAGCAGCCCACTAGCGGGGGGATACGAGCAGTACTTC
TRBV6-5	NA	TRBJ1-3	NA	CASRPSLSSGNTIYF	TGTGCCAGCAGGCCCAGTCTTTCCTCTGGAAACACCATATATTTT
TRBV5-1	NA	TRBJ2-4	TRBD1	CASSRLQGAGGNIQYF	TGCGCCAGCAGCCGACTACAGGGGGCGGGCGGGAACATTCAGTACTTC
TRBV29-1	NA	TRBJ2-7	NA	CSVGQHGDYEQYF	TGCAGCGTCGGACAGCATGGGGACTACGAGCAGTACTTC
TRBV11-3	NA	TRBJ2-3	TRBD2	CASSLRGEDTQYF	TGTGCCAGCAGCCTGCGGGGGGAAGATACGCAGTATTTT
TRBV6-5	NA	TRBJ2-7	NA	CASSYSASPYEQYF	TGTGCCAGCAGTTACTCGGCAAGTCCCTACGAGCAGTACTTC
TRBV4-1	NA	TRBJ2-1	TRBD1	CASSQVPGQHYNEQFF	TGCGCCAGCAGCCAAGTTCCGGGACAGCACTACAATGAGCAGTTCTTC
TRBV11-1	NA	TRBJ2-1	TRBD2	CAVGRREADEQFF	TGTGCAGTGGGTAGGCGGGAGGCCGATGAGCAGTTCTTC
TRBV7-2	NA	TRBJ1-3	NA	CASSLGRGTSGNTIYF	TGTGCCAGCAGCTTAGGGCGGGGGACGAGTGGAAACACCATATATTTT
TRBV27	NA	TRBJ2-1	TRBD1	CASSFSGQSSYNEQFF	TGTGCCAGCAGTTTTTCGGGACAGAGCTCCTACAATGAGCAGTTCTTC
TRBV15	once	TRBJ1-5	TRBD1	CATSRGNTGVGNQPQHF	TGTGCCACCAGCCGGGGTAATACAGGGGTGGGCAATCAGCCCCAGCATTTT
TRBV28	NA	TRBJ2-1	NA	CASSFGSGWDEQFF	TGTGCCAGCAGTTTCGGGAGCGGGTGGGATGAGCAGTTCTTC
TRBV5-4	NA	TRBJ1-1	TRBD1	CASSSGTGNYRLVNTEAFF	TGTGCCAGCAGCTCCGGGACAGGGAATTACCGTCTGGTGAACACTGAAGCTTTCTTT
TRBV27	NA	TRBJ2-7	NA	CASAPKGYRDEQYF	TGTGCCAGCGCCCCCAAGGGGTATCGAGACGAGCAGTACTTC
TRBV6-6	NA	TRBJ2-7	NA	CASSYSAEGYEQYF	TGTGCCAGCAGTTACTCGGCGGAGGGGTACGAGCAGTACTTC
TRBV28	NA	TRBJ2-1	NA	CASSGPADEQFF	TGTGCCAGCAGTGGGCCGGCCGATGAGCAGTTCTTC
TRBV7-3	NA	TRBJ2-1	NA	CASSPLASWNEQFF	TGTGCCAGCAGCCCCCTGGCTAGCTGGAATGAGCAGTTCTTC
TRBV7-3	NA	TRBJ2-2	NA	CASSLRQGPGELFF	TGTGCCAGCAGTTTACGCCAGGGCCCCGGGGAGCTGTTTTTT
TRBV30	NA	TRBJ2-1	TRBD2	CAWSSGLAGARDEQFF	TGTGCCTGGAGTTCCGGACTAGCGGGGGCCCGGGATGAGCAGTTCTTC
TRBV7-9	NA	TRBJ2-1	TRBD1	CASSLGQGIRNEQFF	TGTGCCAGCAGCTTGGGACAGGGGATCCGCAATGAGCAGTTCTTC
TRBV7-9	NA	TRBJ1-2	TRBD1	CASSVGVGTEGNGYTF	TGTGCCAGCAGCGTAGGGGTGGGGACAGAAGGCAATGGCTACACCTTC
TRBV11-2	NA	TRBJ2-7	TRBD1	CASTSDRGLYEQYF	TGTGCCAGCACATCGGACAGGGGGCTCTACGAGCAGTACTTC
TRBV6-6	many	TRBJ1-3	NA	CASSYQPERAGNTIYF	TGTGCCAGCAGTTACCAACCCGAGAGGGCTGGAAACACCATATATTTT
TRBV7-8	NA	TRBJ1-1	TRBD1	CASSLRGPGNTEAFF	TGTGCCAGCAGCTTAAGGGGGCCCGGGAACACTGAAGCTTTCTTT